The 29 T cell receptor beta chains below come from one sample, sequenced in a study of OX40 agonist ivuxolimab in advanced cancers. The table came from immunoSEQ multiplex PCR; TCRdb's copy has only in-frame clones and leaves some out. This sample carries 65,000 to 95,000 clones, roughly 88% of them seen once, and the ten largest clones take more than 0.25%. Sequenced here: CD4+ or CD8+ T cells sorted from blood, sampled in a trial of the OX40 agonist ivuxolimab. The receptors stem from an adult with an advanced solid tumor such as melanoma, head and neck, liver or kidney cancer.

The CDR3 loop reads CASSLKGGNYEQYV. CDR3 nucleotides: TGTGCCAGCAGTTTAAAGGGGGGAAACTACGAGCAGTACGTC. The rearrangement links TRBV28 to TRBJ2-7, with D perhaps assigned TRBD1 or TRBD2 (6 bases each). The CDR3 consists of 14 residues. CDR1 and CDR2 from the germline V gene are MDHEN and SYDVKM. Trimming stripped 2 bases from V and 3 bases from J, with 11 bases between.

The rearrangement links TRBV6-1 to TRBJ2-7, with TRBD1 identical over 7 bases. The CDR3 spans 17 residues. In germline, CDR1 is MNHNS, CDR2 SASEGT. The J segment lost 0 bases and the V segment lost 2 bases, leaving 10 bases of the junction unmatched. Written as DNA, the CDR3 is TGTGCCAGCAGTGAAAAGCGGAAACAGGGGAGCTCCTACGAGCAGTACGTC. It codes for CASSEKRKQGSSYEQYV.

V and J are TRBV5-1 and TRBJ2-5, with D possibly matching TRBD1 (5 bases). V lost 3 bases to trimming and J lost 5 bases, with 8 bases between them. CDR3 length equals 12 residues. Germline lookup yields CDR1 SGHRS and CDR2 YFSETQ. For the CDR3, the DNA is TGCGCCAGCAGCTCAGGGTGGGAGACCCAGTACTTC. It translates to CASSSGWETQYF.

The rearrangement links TRBV28 to TRBJ1-2; no clear D. V was cut by 6 bases and J by 4 bases, with 21 bases left in between. CDR1 MDHEN and CDR2 SYDVKM come from the germline V gene. This CDR3 spans 16 amino acids. The DNA of the CDR3 is TGTGCCAGCAGCCGGGGAGACGGACGTGGACGCTATGGCTACACCTTC. This codes for CASSRGDGRGRYGYTF.

This clone has more than one count but fewer than ten. The chain joins TRBV19 to TRBJ1-1; no clear D gene. Germline lookup yields CDR1 LNHDA and CDR2 SQIVND (reference sequence). This CDR3 region has 12 residues. The V and J ends lost 9 bases and 5 bases respectively, with 13 bases between them. The CDR3 region has the DNA TGTGCCAGCTCAGCTGTCGGGACTGAAGCTTTCTTT. Protein sequence: CASSAVGTEAFF.

This clone was detected once. The J gene is TRBJ1-3, the V gene TRBV6-5, with D possibly TRBD1 on 5 matching bases. Trimming shortened V by 6 bases and J by 4 bases, and 13 bases separated the two germline ends. This CDR3 contains 14 residues. CDR1 is MNHEY, CDR2 SVGAGI, per germline. CDR3 protein: CASRRGAAGNTIYF. As DNA, the CDR3 is TGTGCCAGCAGGAGAGGGGCAGCAGGAAACACCATATATTTT.

The CDR3 DNA reads as TGTGCCAGCAGTCCCGGTGGAGCGGGGGGACAAGAGACCCAGTACTTC. Encoded protein: CASSPGGAGGQETQYF. The rearrangement links TRBV28 to TRBJ2-5, with 9 bases lining up with TRBD2. Trimming cost V 5 bases and J 2 bases; bases outside gene matches: 9. The CDR3 runs 16 residues. Germline-derived CDR1 and CDR2 are MDHEN and SYDVKM. The variable domain in full, with the rest retrieved from reference TRBV28 and TRBJ2-5, is DVKVTQSSRYLVKRTGEKVFLECVQDMDHENMFWYRQDPGLGLRLIYFSYDVKMKEKGDIPEGYSVSREKKERFSLILESASTNQTSMYLCASSPGGAGGQETQYFGPGTRLLVL.

The chain uses TRBV9 and TRBJ2-5; a weak D match, TRBD2 (6 bases). Germline CDR1 and CDR2: SGDLS and YYNGEE. The CDR3 covers 13 residues. Trimming stripped 3 bases from V and 2 bases from J, with 8 bases between. The CDR3 loop reads CASSATSQETQYF. CDR3 in DNA: TGTGCCAGCAGCGCGACTAGTCAAGAGACCCAGTACTTC.

This chain uses TRBV2 with TRBJ2-1; D call uncertain. V was pared by 8 bases and J by 2 bases, with 4 bases between. Germline loops: CDR1 SNHLY, CDR2 FYNNEI. The CDR3 is 11 residues long. CDR3 sequence: CASSTYNEQFF. The DNA of the CDR3 is TGTGCCAGCTCGACCTACAATGAGCAGTTCTTC.

Notes on this clone: At one of its ends the junction is not consistent with the germline gene, which may arise from a read error. This sample includes further DNA sequences coding for the same CDR3. The V call is TRBV5-1, the J call TRBJ1-4, with 8 bases that match TRBD1. This CDR3 has 13 amino acids. CDR1 is SGHRS, CDR2 YFSETQ, per germline. The CDR3 DNA is TGCGCCAGTAGGACAGGGCCTAATGAAAAACTGTTTTTC. This translates into CASRTGPNEKLFF.

Worth noting for this clone: Sequence at one end of the junction differs from germline and may be a read error. The chain links TRBV6-1 to TRBJ1-2; tentatively, D is TRBD1 (6 bases). The V gene's germline CDR1 is MNHNS and CDR2 SASEGT. The CDR3 covers 18 residues. In nucleotides, the CDR3 is TGTGCCAGCAGTGAAGTATGGACAGCTGATAAAACGAACTATGGCTGCACCTTC. It yields the protein CASSEVWTADKTNYGCTF.

The gene calls are TRBV9 and TRBJ1-4, with D possibly TRBD1 on 5 matching bases. The V gene lost 4 bases and the J gene lost 6 bases, with 19 bases spanning the gap. The CDR3 is made up of 16 amino acids. Germline values: CDR1 SGDLS, CDR2 YYNGEE. The CDR3 loop is CASSPGTAGRHEKLFF. In DNA, the CDR3 is TGTGCCAGCAGCCCCGGGACGGCCGGGAGGCATGAAAAACTGTTTTTT.

The chain combines TRBV11-2 with TRBJ2-5; D remains unclear. CDR1 is SGHAT and CDR2 is FQNNGV in the germline V gene. The CDR3 has 16 amino acids. V was trimmed by 1 base and J by 3 bases, leaving 15 bases between them. CDR3 region: CASSLAGWDREETQYF. In DNA, the CDR3 is TGTGCCAGCAGCTTAGCTGGTTGGGATAGGGAAGAGACCCAGTACTTC.

This chain connects TRBV4-2 to TRBJ2-1, with 7 bases that match TRBD1. Trimming removed 0 bases from V and 0 bases from J; junction bases left unmatched: 8. From germline, CDR1 is LGHNA and CDR2 YNFKEQ. CDR3 size: 18 residues. DNA of the CDR3: TGTGCCAGCAGCCAAGAGCGCCAGGGGGTTGGCTCCTACAATGAGCAGTTCTTC. It specifies CASSQERQGVGSYNEQFF.

The genes are TRBV28 and TRBJ1-1, with no clear D. Trimming stripped 5 bases from V and 0 bases from J, with 13 bases between. The germline V gene has CDR1 MDHEN and CDR2 SYDVKM. The CDR3 covers 15 residues. CDR3 sequence: CASSIGQTLNTEAFF. CDR3 sequence (DNA): TGTGCCAGCAGTATTGGCCAGACCTTGAACACTGAAGCTTTCTTT.

J is TRBJ2-3 and V is TRBV10-1; D is possibly TRBD1 (6 bases). CDR1 is WNHNN and CDR2 is SYGVQD in the germline V gene (reference sequence). The germline V and J ends were trimmed by 0 bases and 5 bases, with 6 bases remaining between them. This CDR3 region has 13 residues. As DNA, the CDR3 is TGCGCCAGCAGTGAGTCGACAGGAGATACGCAGTATTTT. Its translation is CASSESTGDTQYF.

The sample holds a few counts of this clone. This chain uses TRBV6-6 with TRBJ1-3; D ambiguous. Trimming took off 5 bases at V and 0 bases at J, with 11 bases between the two ends. From germline, CDR1 is MNHNY and CDR2 SVGAGI (reference sequence). This CDR3 comprises 15 residues. The CDR3 DNA follows: TGTGCCAGCAGTCAAGGAGATTTCTCTGGAAACACCATATATTTT. It codes for CASSQGDFSGNTIYF.

The V and J genes are TRBV28 and TRBJ2-3; D gene uncertain. V lost 5 bases and J lost 4, with 16 bases in between. Per germline, CDR1 MDHEN and CDR2 SYDVKM. There are 15 residues in the CDR3. DNA for the CDR3: TGTGCCAGCAGTGGGCGTAACGACCGCTCAGATACGCAGTATTTT. This encodes CASSGRNDRSDTQYF.

V is TRBV4-1 and J is TRBJ1-3; D gene uncertain. The V end lost 3 bases, the J end lost 10 bases, and 10 bases lay between the germline ends. CDR3 length: 12 amino acids. Germline values: CDR1 MGHRA, CDR2 YSYEKL. CDR3 protein: CASSQGLATIYF. CDR3 coding DNA: TGCGCCAGCAGCCAGGGCCTAGCGACCATATATTTT.

The gene calls are TRBV7-6 and TRBJ1-6; 9 bases line up with TRBD1. The ends lost 1 base at V and 4 bases at J; junction bases unmatched: 2. Germline CDR1 reads SGHVS; CDR2 reads FNYEAQ. This CDR3 spans 16 amino acids. The CDR3 loop reads CASSLGGQGYNSPLHF. The CDR3, as DNA: TGTGCCAGCAGCTTAGGGGGACAGGGATATAATTCACCCCTCCACTTT.

The chain links TRBV7-9 to TRBJ1-3; weak D call: TRBD1 (6 bases). Trimming shortened V by 5 bases and J by 5 bases, and 16 bases separated the two germline ends. Germline V gives CDR1 SEHNR, CDR2 FQNEAQ (reference sequence). The CDR3 is made up of 15 amino acids. The CDR3 spells CASSPTGTRRNTIYF. In nucleotides, the CDR3 is TGTGCCAGCAGCCCGACCGGGACAAGACGAAACACCATATATTTT.

The V and J genes are TRBV9 and TRBJ2-3; 8 bases match TRBD2. Germline CDR1 SGDLS, CDR2 YYNGEE. J gave up 3 bases and V 6 bases, and 6 bases lay outside the gene matches. The CDR3 is 14 residues long. The chain's CDR3 is CASNRGGRTDTQYF. For the CDR3, the DNA is TGTGCCAGCAATCGGGGGGGCCGTACAGATACGCAGTATTTT. The entire variable domain, with the rest obtained from reference TRBV9 and TRBJ2-3, is as follows: DSGVTQTPKHLITATGQRVTLRCSPRSGDLSVYWYQQSLDQGLQFLIQYYNGEERAKGNILERFSAQQFPDLHSELNLSSLELGDSALYFCASNRGGRTDTQYFGPGTRLTVL.

This rearrangement joins TRBV5-6 to TRBJ2-1; no firm D call. CDR1 is SGHDT and CDR2 is YYEEEE in the germline V gene. The CDR3 totals 15 residues. V gave up 2 bases and J gave up 9 bases, with 18 bases separating them. The CDR3 sequence is CASSFEDRPPGEQFF. The CDR3 nucleotides are TGTGCCAGCAGCTTTGAGGACCGTCCCCCGGGTGAGCAGTTCTTC.

V and J are TRBV6-4 and TRBJ1-5; maybe TRBD1 (6 bases). The V gene's germline CDR1 is MRHNA and CDR2 SNTAGT. Trimming shortened V by 6 bases and J by 11 bases, and 17 bases separated the two germline ends. This CDR3 is 13 amino acids long. Here the CDR3 reads CASSYEQGRAQHF. The DNA for the CDR3 is TGTGCCAGCAGCTATGAACAGGGTCGAGCCCAGCATTTT.

The chain joins TRBV2 to TRBJ1-1; 9 bases fit TRBD1. The length of the CDR3 is 15 residues. The J segment lost 1 base and the V segment lost 3 bases, leaving 3 bases of the junction unmatched. Germline V CDR1 and CDR2: SNHLY, FYNNEI. As DNA, the CDR3 is TGTGCCAGCAGTGAGGACAGGGGAGGGAACACTGAAGCTTTCTTT. As protein: CASSEDRGGNTEAFF.

The chain employs TRBV5-5 and TRBJ1-5; no clear D. Germline CDR1 and CDR2: SGHKS and YYEKEE (reference sequence). The CDR3 spans 16 residues. Trimming removed 1 base at V and 0 bases at J, with 11 bases between. CDR3 region: CASSLYHGDSNQPQHF. For the CDR3, the DNA is TGTGCCAGCAGCTTGTATCACGGAGATAGCAATCAGCCCCAGCATTTT.

The CDR3 DNA reads as TGTGCCTGGAGTGTTCCAGCGGGGGGGCCCTACGAGCAGTACTTC. Encoded protein: CAWSVPAGGPYEQYF. This rearrangement joins TRBV30 to TRBJ2-7; TRBD2 matches 10 bases. CDR1 is GTSNPN, CDR2 SVGIG, per germline (reference sequence). Germline trimming cut 0 bases from V and 2 bases from J; bases unmatched to any gene: 4. The CDR3 loop spans 15 amino acids.

CDR3 DNA: TGTGCCAGCAGCTTGGATAGCCAGTATTACAATGAGCAGTTCTTC. Its protein product is CASSLDSQYYNEQFF. V gene TRBV5-4 combines with J gene TRBJ2-1; D gene ambiguous. This CDR3 region has 15 residues. CDR1 and CDR2 from the germline V gene are SGHNT and YYREEE (reference sequence). V was pared by 0 bases and J by 4 bases, with 11 bases between.

The chain recombines TRBV7-2 with TRBJ1-2; no firm D call. Trimming cost V 5 bases and J 2 bases, with 9 bases left between them. The length of the CDR3 is 13 residues. The germline V gene encodes CDR1 SGHTA and CDR2 FQGNSA. The chain's CDR3 is CASSRRENYGYTF. The CDR3 region has the DNA TGTGCCAGCAGCCGACGGGAGAACTATGGCTACACCTTC.